The 16 T cell receptor beta chains below were found in one sample sequenced in a study of CD8+CD57+ T cells in acquired aplastic anemia. CDR3 and TCR beta VDJ profiling relied on genomic DNA as the template. TCRdb reprocessed the reads with MiXCR, giving one entry per CDR3 protein. The table lists 150,000 to 200,000 distinct CDR3 sequences, about 45% of them singletons. All sequencing subjects had displayed CD8+CD57+ cell expansion on flow cytometry. Specimen: sorted CD4+, CD8+, or CD8+CD57+ T cells (not recorded which) from PBMCs. These receptors all come from a human donor with aplastic anemia.

This clonotype was counted ten times or more. The V gene is TRBV19, the J gene TRBJ2-3; TRBD1 agrees at 10 bases. The CDR3 length is 16 residues. Germline assignment: CDR1 LNHDA and CDR2 SQIVND (reference sequence). The J segment lost 5 bases and the V segment lost 3 bases, leaving 8 bases of the junction unmatched. CDR3 coding DNA: TGTGCCAGTAGTATCAAGGGACAGGGGAGGAGAGATACGCAGTATTTT. Protein: CASSIKGQGRRDTQYF.

This clonotype came up many times. J is TRBJ2-7 and V is TRBV2, with 9 bases aligning to TRBD1. Germline loops: CDR1 SNHLY, CDR2 FYNNEI. Trimming took 7 bases from V and 3 from J; bases not matched to a gene: 7. The CDR3 spans 14 residues. The CDR3 sequence is CASTSGTGSYEQYF. As DNA, the CDR3 is TGTGCCAGCACTTCCGGGACAGGGAGCTACGAGCAGTACTTC.

The CDR3 DNA reads TGTGCCAGCAGCGTAGGACTGGTCTCCGAGCAGTACTTC. Translating gives CASSVGLVSEQYF. This chain joins TRBV7-8 and TRBJ2-7, with D possibly TRBD2 on 5 matching bases. The ends were cut back, 5 bases at V and 6 bases at J, with 14 bases in the middle. The CDR3 loop spans 13 amino acids. Germline CDR1 SGHVS, CDR2 FQNEAQ.

The rearrangement joins TRBV28 to TRBJ1-3; D remains unclear. The length of the CDR3 is 14 residues. V lost 2 bases, J lost 2 bases, and 7 bases lay in between. From germline, CDR1 is MDHEN and CDR2 SYDVKM. The CDR3 nucleotides read TGTGCCAGCAGTTTAAGCAGCGCTGGAAACACCATATATTTT. Its protein product is CASSLSSAGNTIYF.

This clonotype has at least ten counts. This chain connects TRBV10-3 to TRBJ1-1, with 7 bases aligning to TRBD1. CDR1 and CDR2 (germline): ENHRY, SYGVKD. Trimming removed 6 bases from V and 10 bases from J; junction bases left unmatched: 20. CDR3 length: 16 residues. CDR3 residues: CAIRENGGRQGRGAFF. The CDR3 region has the DNA TGTGCCATCAGAGAGAACGGAGGTCGACAGGGCAGGGGAGCTTTCTTT.

This clonotype has only a few counts. The rearrangement links TRBV11-1 to TRBJ2-6; D call uncertain. The germline V gene encodes CDR1 SGHAT and CDR2 FQDESV (reference sequence). The CDR3 contains 17 residues. Trimming stripped 4 bases from V and 4 bases from J, with 17 bases between. The CDR3 nucleotides are TGTGCCAGCAGCTCCCGGGCGGATTCTTCCGGGGCCAACGTCCTGACTTTC. Its protein is CASSSRADSSGANVLTF.

This clonotype has ten or more counts. The V and J genes are TRBV20-1 and TRBJ1-5; perhaps TRBD1 as D (6 bases). Germline V lookup: CDR1 DFQATT, CDR2 SNEGSKA (reference sequence). V was pared by 2 bases and J by 2 bases, with 16 bases between. This CDR3 contains 16 residues. CDR3 DNA sequence: TGCAGTGCTAGACGGGGGACAAGGTGGGGCAATCAGCCCCAGCATTTT. Protein: CSARRGTRWGNQPQHF.

The genes are TRBV20-1 and TRBJ1-4; the D gene is possibly TRBD1 (6 bases). V gave up 0 bases and J gave up 0 bases, with 17 bases separating them. Germline-derived CDR1 and CDR2 are DFQATT and SNEGSKA (reference sequence). The CDR3 extends over 18 amino acids. The CDR3 loop is CSAREKDRAGATNEKLFF. CDR3 DNA sequence: TGCAGTGCTAGAGAAAAGGACAGAGCAGGGGCAACTAATGAAAAACTGTTTTTT.

This clonotype was seen repeatedly, ten times or more. This chain joins TRBV19 and TRBJ2-7; 9 bases align to TRBD1. The V gene end was trimmed by 4 bases and the J gene end by 2 bases; junction bases not matched to a gene: 6. This CDR3 has 15 amino acids. Per germline, CDR1 LNHDA and CDR2 SQIVND (reference sequence). CDR3 residues: CASSNSGQGTYEQYF. The CDR3, as DNA: TGTGCCAGTAGTAATTCTGGACAGGGGACCTACGAGCAGTACTTC.

This clonotype turned up a few times. The chain has TRBV29-1 and TRBJ1-5, with TRBD1 matching over 8 bases. Germline V CDR1 and CDR2: SQVTM, ANQGSEA. The trim removed 4 bases at V and 5 bases at J, leaving 4 bases unmatched. CDR3 size: 13 residues. The CDR3 bases are TGCAGCGTTGTGCAGGGGGCGGATCAGCCCCAGCATTTT. Its translation is CSVVQGADQPQHF.

In this sample, this clonotype turned up a few times. The chain carries TRBV24-1 and TRBJ1-6; unclear D gene. The V gene lost 4 bases and the J gene lost 3 bases, with 9 bases spanning the gap. This CDR3 contains 15 residues. CDR1 is KGHDR and CDR2 is SFDVKD in the germline V gene. The CDR3 coding sequence is TGTGCCACCAGTGACGGTGGTAACTATAATTCACCCCTCCACTTT. Translating it yields CATSDGGNYNSPLHF.

The V gene is TRBV11-2, the J gene TRBJ2-7; D unresolved. The CDR3 consists of 12 residues. V lost 4 bases to trimming and J lost 2 bases, with 6 bases between them. Germline V gene lookup returns CDR1 SGHAT and CDR2 FQNNGV. The CDR3 DNA sequence: TGTGCCAGCAGCTCCACTGCCTACGAGCAGTACTTC. It encodes CASSSTAYEQYF.

This clonotype came up many times. The chain is built from TRBV7-9 and TRBJ1-4; D is unclear. Germline loops: CDR1 SEHNR, CDR2 FQNEAQ (reference sequence). V lost 1 base and J 7 bases, leaving 16 bases between the germline ends. The CDR3 extends over 16 amino acids. Written as DNA, the CDR3 is TGTGCCAGCAGCTTAGGGGCAGGCGTATTCGGTGAAAAACTGTTTTTT. It specifies CASSLGAGVFGEKLFF.

This clonotype was seen at least ten times. The V call is TRBV6-2 or TRBV6-3, the J call TRBJ1-2; tentative D call: TRBD1 (6 bases). The CDR3 covers 13 residues. The germline V gene has CDR1 MNHEY and CDR2 SVGEGT. Trimming stripped 5 bases from V and 8 bases from J, with 15 bases between. The CDR3: CASSLKTGSGYTF. Here the CDR3 DNA reads TGTGCCAGCAGTCTAAAGACAGGCTCCGGCTACACCTTC.

Ten or more counts support this clonotype. The chain has TRBV29-1 and TRBJ2-2; TRBD2 aligns across 10 bases. In germline, CDR1 is SQVTM, CDR2 ANQGSEA. With V trimmed by 4 bases and J by 9 bases, 14 bases remained unmatched. The CDR3 totals 16 residues. The CDR3 coding sequence is TGCAGCGTTGGAGGGGCTAGCGGGGGCGGGATCCGGGAGCTGTTTTTT. The encoded protein is CSVGGASGGGIRELFF.

This clonotype was detected many times. The V gene is TRBV2, the J gene TRBJ2-1; 11 positions agree with TRBD2. Trimming removed 6 bases from V and 10 bases from J; junction bases left unmatched: 8. Germline CDR1 is SNHLY and CDR2 is FYNNEI. This CDR3 has 14 amino acids. CDR3 nucleotide sequence: TGTGCCAGCAGAGGGACTAGCGGTCCGTGGGAGCAGTTCTTC. It translates to CASRGTSGPWEQFF.